Each of the 21 T cell receptor beta chains below was sequenced from the same sample in a study of T cells in Graves' hyperthyroidism and ophthalmopathy. What was amplified from RNA transcripts were TCR beta CDR3 regions. A set of HTBI primers served as the primers for a first-round RT-PCR of the TCR CDR3. TCRdb reanalysed the multiplex PCR reads using MiXCR and keeps one entry per CDR3 protein. This table holds approximately 430,000 distinct CDR3 sequences, more than 15% found once. The sample comprised blood. Receptor source: a woman aged 18-29 years with Graves' hyperthyroidism.

Ten or more counts support this clonotype. The V call is TRBV12-3 or TRBV12-4, the J call TRBJ2-4; tentatively, D is TRBD2 (6 bases). The CDR3 totals 18 residues. V was shortened by 4 bases and J by 0 bases, with 19 bases between the two germline ends. The CDR3 spells CASSWQGGGSLAKNIQYF. DNA of the CDR3: TGTGCCAGCAGTTGGCAGGGCGGAGGGTCCCTAGCCAAAAACATTCAGTACTTC.

This clonotype occurred a few times. J is TRBJ2-1 and V is TRBV27; maybe TRBD2 (5 bases). V dropped 3 bases and J dropped 4 bases, with 7 bases sitting between them. The CDR3 sequence is 13 residues long. CDR1 and CDR2 from the germline V gene are MNHEY and SMNVEV (reference sequence). The CDR3: CASSFGEYNEQFF. The CDR3, as DNA: TGTGCCAGCAGTTTCGGGGAGTACAATGAGCAGTTCTTC.

The table lists this clonotype with a few counts. V and J are TRBV4-2 and TRBJ2-2; no reliable D call. Germline V CDR1 and CDR2: LGHNA, YNFKEQ. The CDR3 runs to 13 residues. With 0 bases removed from V and 8 bases from J, the gap between germline ends came to 7 bases. Written as DNA, the CDR3 is TGTGCCAGCAGCCAAGATCAGTTGGGGGAGCTGTTTTTT. This encodes CASSQDQLGELFF.

This clonotype was found many times. This chain links TRBV19 with TRBJ1-1; 8 nucleotides match TRBD1. V dropped 0 bases and J dropped 0; count of bases not matched to a gene: 6. The CDR3 sequence is 17 residues long. Per the germline V gene, CDR1 is LNHDA and CDR2 is SQIVND (reference sequence). For the CDR3, the DNA is TGTGCCAGTAGTATAGAGTGGACAGGGAGGATGAACACTGAAGCTTTCTTT. This encodes CASSIEWTGRMNTEAFF.

Concerning this clonotype: A read error may be the cause here, since a much bigger clone is one base away. The V and J genes are TRBV10-3 and TRBJ1-5; the D gene is possibly TRBD1 (5 bases). The CDR3 has 14 residues. The germline V gene has CDR1 ENHRY and CDR2 SYGVKD. The V and J ends lost 4 bases and 0 bases respectively, with 7 bases between them. CDR3 loop: CAISGGDSNQPQHF. CDR3 bases: TGTGCCATCAGTGGGGGCGATAGCAATCAGCCCCAGCATTTT.

This chain connects TRBV6-1 to TRBJ2-7; tentatively, D is TRBD2 (6 bases). The CDR3 has 14 amino acids. V lost 4 bases, J lost 7 bases, and 17 bases lay in between. Germline-derived CDR1 and CDR2 are MNHNS and SASEGT. This CDR3 reads CASSGRGWLEEQYF. In DNA form, the CDR3 reads TGTGCCAGCAGTGGACGGGGGTGGCTAGAGGAGCAGTACTTC.

V usage is TRBV6-6 and J usage is TRBJ1-1; tentatively, D is TRBD1 (5 bases). The germline CDR1 and CDR2 sequences are MNHNY and SVGAGI (reference sequence). The CDR3 is 15 residues long. Trimming took 0 bases from V and 1 from J, leaving 9 bases between them. This chain's CDR3 is CASSYSWGENTEAFF. CDR3 nucleotides: TGTGCCAGCAGTTACTCATGGGGGGAGAACACTGAAGCTTTCTTT.

Points on this clonotype: Given a much more abundant clone one base away, this may be a read error. J is TRBJ2-4 and V is TRBV11-2, with D unclear. This CDR3 has 13 residues. CDR1 is SGHAT, CDR2 FQNNGV, per germline. Trimming removed 3 bases from V and 11 bases from J, with 14 bases in between. The CDR3 protein is CASSLSVTRLQYF. The CDR3 coding sequence is TGTGCCAGCAGCTTGTCGGTTACGAGACTTCAGTACTTC.

This clonotype was found many times. This chain joins TRBV11-2 and TRBJ2-7; D may be TRBD2 (7 bases). V was clipped by 8 bases and J by 7 bases, with 24 bases between them. The length of the CDR3 is 15 residues. Looked up from germline, CDR1 is SGHAT and CDR2 is FQNNGV. CDR3 DNA: TGTGCCAGCCAACGAAGCGGGACAAGCTTGAGAGAGCAGTACTTC. Encoded protein: CASQRSGTSLREQYF.

This clonotype was recorded at least ten times. The V gene is TRBV18, the J gene TRBJ2-1; the D gene could be TRBD1 or TRBD2 (5 bases each). The CDR3 is made up of 15 amino acids. V gave up 0 bases and J gave up 9 bases, with 15 bases separating them. Germline CDR1 and CDR2: KGHSH and LQKENI. CDR3 protein: CASSPPRQFRGEQFF. CDR3 nucleotides: TGTGCCAGCTCACCACCACGACAGTTCCGGGGTGAGCAGTTCTTC.

This clonotype was seen a handful of times. The gene calls are TRBV7-9 and TRBJ2-7; 8 bases line up with TRBD1. The length of the CDR3 is 14 residues. Germline V gene sequence: CDR1 SEHNR, CDR2 FQNEAQ (reference sequence). The trim removed 2 bases at V and 2 bases at J, leaving 2 bases unmatched. The CDR3 reads CASSLLTGAYEQYF. The CDR3 bases are TGTGCCAGCAGCTTATTGACAGGGGCCTACGAGCAGTACTTC.

This clonotype showed up just a few times. The gene calls are TRBV4-1 and TRBJ1-4; 7 nucleotides align to TRBD1. The CDR3 is 16 residues long. CDR1 and CDR2 (germline): MGHRA, YSYEKL. Trimming at V came to 4 bases and at J to 8 bases, leaving 13 bases not matched to a gene. CDR3 sequence: CASSPNFEGAREKLFF. DNA for the CDR3: TGCGCCAGCAGCCCAAATTTTGAGGGGGCGCGCGAAAAACTGTTTTTT.

This clonotype was seen repeatedly, ten times or more. V usage is TRBV6-2 or TRBV6-3 and J usage is TRBJ1-1, with D possibly TRBD1 on 6 matching bases. Trimming shortened V by 0 bases and J by 0 bases, and 8 bases separated the two germline ends. The length of the CDR3 is 15 residues. Per germline, CDR1 MNHEY and CDR2 SVGEGT. The chain's CDR3 is CASSYSGALNTEAFF. CDR3 DNA sequence: TGTGCCAGCAGTTACTCGGGGGCCTTGAACACTGAAGCTTTCTTT.

This clonotype was recorded at least ten times. V usage is TRBV10-2 and J usage is TRBJ1-5, with D unresolved. This CDR3 is built from 14 residues. Germline V gene lookup returns CDR1 WSHSY and CDR2 SAAADI. V lost 5 bases and J lost 8, with 16 bases in between. In DNA, the CDR3 is TGCGCCAGCAGTCAGTTCGTGGGGTCGGAGCCCCAGCATTTT. It encodes CASSQFVGSEPQHF.

There are many counts of this clonotype. The genes are TRBV20-1 and TRBJ1-4, with D possibly matching TRBD1 (5 bases). Between the trimmed V and J ends, which lost 6 bases and 2 bases, there was a span of 10 bases. The germline V gene encodes CDR1 DFQATT and CDR2 SNEGSKA (reference sequence). This CDR3 has 13 amino acids. The CDR3: CSAGTLTNEKLFF. CDR3 bases: TGCAGTGCCGGGACCCTGACTAATGAAAAACTGTTTTTT.

The chain links TRBV10-1 to TRBJ2-1; D gene unclear. V gave up 4 bases and J gave up 2 bases, with 12 bases separating them. Germline CDR1 WNHNN, CDR2 SYGVQD (reference sequence). CDR3 size: 15 residues. As DNA, the CDR3 is TGCGCCAGCAGTGCCAACCCGGAAACCTACAATGAGCAGTTCTTC. It translates to CASSANPETYNEQFF.

The V gene is TRBV12-3 or TRBV12-4, the J gene TRBJ1-6, with 9 bases identical to TRBD1. The CDR3 is 16 residues long. Trimming removed 1 base from V and 9 bases from J; junction bases left unmatched: 7. The CDR3: CASSLGPGQGGSPLHF. The CDR3 nucleotides are TGTGCCAGCAGTTTAGGTCCGGGACAGGGTGGTTCACCCCTCCACTTT.

The sample holds many counts of this clonotype. The V gene is TRBV12-3 or TRBV12-4, the J gene TRBJ2-1; 10 bases map to TRBD2. The V gene end was trimmed by 6 bases and the J gene end by 2 bases; junction bases not matched to a gene: 4. The CDR3 consists of 15 residues. In nucleotides, the CDR3 is TGTGCCAGCAGGGGAGCGGGGGGGCCCTACAATGAGCAGTTCTTC. This codes for CASRGAGGPYNEQFF.

The sample holds many counts of this clonotype. The chain has TRBV28 and TRBJ2-7; D unresolved. There are 14 residues in the CDR3. Germline assignment: CDR1 MDHEN and CDR2 SYDVKM. The V gene lost 6 bases and the J gene lost 3 bases, with 15 bases spanning the gap. The CDR3 is CASSLTPLSYEQYF. CDR3 coding DNA: TGTGCCAGCAGCTTGACTCCACTGAGCTACGAGCAGTACTTC. The complete variable domain, with remaining parts taken from reference TRBV28 and TRBJ2-7, reads DVKVTQSSRYLVKRTGEKVFLECVQDMDHENMFWYRQDPGLGLRLIYFSYDVKMKEKGDIPEGYSVSREKKERFSLILESASTNQTSMYLCASSLTPLSYEQYFGPGTRLTVT.

The chain employs TRBV5-4 and TRBJ2-2; D is undetermined. From germline, CDR1 is SGHNT and CDR2 YYREEE (reference sequence). V was trimmed by 4 bases and J by 0 bases, leaving 10 bases between them. This CDR3 contains 15 residues. DNA for the CDR3: TGTGCCAGCAGCAATCCTCGGACGAACACCGGGGAGCTGTTTTTT. Translation gives CASSNPRTNTGELFF.

This chain uses TRBV10-3 with TRBJ2-3, with 9 bases matching TRBD1. With V trimmed by 4 bases and J by 1 base, 3 bases remained unmatched. The CDR3 has 15 amino acids. Germline CDR1 is ENHRY and CDR2 is SYGVKD. The DNA of the CDR3 is TGTGCCATCAGTGCGGGGGACAGGGGCACAGATACGCAGTATTTT. Its protein product is CAISAGDRGTDTQYF.